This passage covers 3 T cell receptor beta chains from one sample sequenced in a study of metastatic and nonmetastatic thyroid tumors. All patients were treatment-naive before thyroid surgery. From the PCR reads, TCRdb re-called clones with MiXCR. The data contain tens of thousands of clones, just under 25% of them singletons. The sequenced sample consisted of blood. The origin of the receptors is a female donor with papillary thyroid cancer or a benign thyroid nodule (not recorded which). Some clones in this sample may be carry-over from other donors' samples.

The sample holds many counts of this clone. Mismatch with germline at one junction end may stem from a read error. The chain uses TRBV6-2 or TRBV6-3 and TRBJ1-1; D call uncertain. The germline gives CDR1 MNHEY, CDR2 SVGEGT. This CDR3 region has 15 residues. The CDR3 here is CASNSGSSKNTKAFF. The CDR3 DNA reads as TGTGCCAGCAACTCCGGGTCCTCGAAGAACACTAAAGCTTTCTTT.

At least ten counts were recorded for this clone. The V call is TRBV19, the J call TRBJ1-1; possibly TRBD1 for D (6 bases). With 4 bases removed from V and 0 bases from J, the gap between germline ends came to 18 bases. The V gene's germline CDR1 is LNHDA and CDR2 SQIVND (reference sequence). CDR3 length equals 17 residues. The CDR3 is CASSTGRTDLMNTEAFF. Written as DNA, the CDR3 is TGTGCCAGTAGTACCGGCAGGACAGATCTTATGAACACTGAAGCTTTCTTT.

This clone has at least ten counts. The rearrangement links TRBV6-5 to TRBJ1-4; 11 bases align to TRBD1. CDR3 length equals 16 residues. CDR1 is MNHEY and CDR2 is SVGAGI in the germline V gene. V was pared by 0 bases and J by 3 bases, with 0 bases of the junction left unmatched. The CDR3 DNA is TGTGCCAGCAGTTACTCGGGACAGGGGGCTAATGAAAAACTGTTTTTT. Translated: CASSYSGQGANEKLFF.